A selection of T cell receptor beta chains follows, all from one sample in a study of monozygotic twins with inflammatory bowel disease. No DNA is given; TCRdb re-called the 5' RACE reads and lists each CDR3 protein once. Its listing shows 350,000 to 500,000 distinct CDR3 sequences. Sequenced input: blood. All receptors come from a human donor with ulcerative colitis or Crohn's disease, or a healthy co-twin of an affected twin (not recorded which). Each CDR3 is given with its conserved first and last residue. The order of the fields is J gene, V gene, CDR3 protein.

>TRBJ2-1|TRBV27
CASSFGQGVHNEQFF
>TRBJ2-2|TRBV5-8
CASSRDRGKYANTGELFF
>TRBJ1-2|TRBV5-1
CASRRTADFNYGYTF
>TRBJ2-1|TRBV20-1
CSARGANYNEQFF
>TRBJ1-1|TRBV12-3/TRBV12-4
CASRDAIGLQGNEAFF
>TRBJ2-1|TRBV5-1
CASSFEGAEQFF
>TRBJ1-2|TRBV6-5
CASSYQRTGDYGYTF
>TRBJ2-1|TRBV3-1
CASSQEVRGNEQFF
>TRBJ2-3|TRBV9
CASSYRGSTDTQYF
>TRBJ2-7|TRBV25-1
CASSLGQFPYEQYF
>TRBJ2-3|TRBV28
CATIVNGVYTDTQYF
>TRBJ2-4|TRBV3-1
CASSQGLAGAAAKNIQYF
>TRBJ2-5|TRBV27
CASSDKGVETQYF
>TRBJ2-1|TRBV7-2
CASSFLAGGWREQFF
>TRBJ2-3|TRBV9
CASSAASGSTDTQYF
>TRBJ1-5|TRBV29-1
CSVVMGGGQPQHF
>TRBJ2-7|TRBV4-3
CASSHRTGTSGVGYEQYF
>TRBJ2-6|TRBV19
CASSMVSGGSSAGANVLTF
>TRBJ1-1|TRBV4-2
CASSQAGADTEAFF
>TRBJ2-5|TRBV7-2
CASSLATGRSDAQYF
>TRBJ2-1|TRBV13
CASSLFQGAYNEQFF
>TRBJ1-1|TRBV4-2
CASSQELQGWGTEAFF
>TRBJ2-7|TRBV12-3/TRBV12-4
CASILGQGAREQYF
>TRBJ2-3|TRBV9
CASSVEGPALDTQYF
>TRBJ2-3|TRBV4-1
CASRSLMGAGGTDTQYF
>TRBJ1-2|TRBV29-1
CSAPAGNYGYTF
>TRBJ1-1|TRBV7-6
CASSLDTRTGDTEAFF
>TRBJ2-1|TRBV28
CAARDPLRGEQFF
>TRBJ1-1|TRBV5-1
CASSYEDRVNTEAFF
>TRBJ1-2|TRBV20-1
CSARVGMGGLRGYTF
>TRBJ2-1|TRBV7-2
CASSLAVDFYNEQFF
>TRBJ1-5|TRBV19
CATTDPTAQDAPQHF
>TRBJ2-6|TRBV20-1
CSARERASGANVLTF
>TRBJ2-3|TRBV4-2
CASSQDMGTTSTDTQYF